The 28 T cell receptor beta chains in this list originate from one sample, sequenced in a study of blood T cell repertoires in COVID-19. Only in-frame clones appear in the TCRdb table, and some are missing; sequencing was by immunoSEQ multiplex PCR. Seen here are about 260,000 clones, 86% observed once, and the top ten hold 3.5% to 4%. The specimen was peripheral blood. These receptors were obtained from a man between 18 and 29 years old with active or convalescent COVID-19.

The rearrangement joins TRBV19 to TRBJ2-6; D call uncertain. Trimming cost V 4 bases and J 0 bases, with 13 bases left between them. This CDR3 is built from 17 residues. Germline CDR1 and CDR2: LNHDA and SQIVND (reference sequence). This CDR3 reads CASSKAGHLSGANVLTF. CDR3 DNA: TGTGCCAGTAGTAAGGCAGGTCACCTCTCTGGGGCCAACGTCCTGACTTTC.

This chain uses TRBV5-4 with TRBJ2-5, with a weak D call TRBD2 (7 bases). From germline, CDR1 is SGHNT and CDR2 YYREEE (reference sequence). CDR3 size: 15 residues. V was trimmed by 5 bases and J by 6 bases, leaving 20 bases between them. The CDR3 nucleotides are TGTGCCAGCAGTTTACGAGGCGGGGGACAACAGACCCAGTACTTC. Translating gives CASSLRGGGQQTQYF.

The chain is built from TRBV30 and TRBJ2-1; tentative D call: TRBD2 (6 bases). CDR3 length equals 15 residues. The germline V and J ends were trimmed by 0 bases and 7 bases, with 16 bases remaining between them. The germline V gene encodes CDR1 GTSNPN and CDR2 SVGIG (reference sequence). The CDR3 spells CAWSVRAGPWNEQFF. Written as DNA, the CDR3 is TGTGCCTGGAGTGTACGGGCGGGGCCCTGGAATGAGCAGTTCTTC.

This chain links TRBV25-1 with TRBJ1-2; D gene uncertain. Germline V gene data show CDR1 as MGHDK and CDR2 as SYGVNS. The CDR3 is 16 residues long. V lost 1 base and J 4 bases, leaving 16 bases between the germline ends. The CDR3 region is CASSESSSGVPYGYTF. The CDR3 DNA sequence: TGTGCCAGCAGTGAATCCTCTAGCGGGGTACCCTATGGCTACACCTTC.

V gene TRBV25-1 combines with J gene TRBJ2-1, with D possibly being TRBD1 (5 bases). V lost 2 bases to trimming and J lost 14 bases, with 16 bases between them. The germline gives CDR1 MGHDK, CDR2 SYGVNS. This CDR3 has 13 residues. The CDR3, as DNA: TGTGCCAGCAGTGAAATCGACAGCACGAGGAAGTTCTTC. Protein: CASSEIDSTRKFF.

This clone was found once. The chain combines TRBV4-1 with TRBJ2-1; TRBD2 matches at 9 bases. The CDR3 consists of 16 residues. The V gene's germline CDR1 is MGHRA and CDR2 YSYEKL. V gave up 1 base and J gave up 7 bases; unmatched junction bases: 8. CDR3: CASSQVRASGINEQFF. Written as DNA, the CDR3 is TGCGCCAGCAGCCAAGTCCGGGCTAGCGGGATTAATGAGCAGTTCTTC.

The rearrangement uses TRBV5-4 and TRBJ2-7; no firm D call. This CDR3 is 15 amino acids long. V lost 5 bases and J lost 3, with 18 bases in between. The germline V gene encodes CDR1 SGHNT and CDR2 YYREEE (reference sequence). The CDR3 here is CASSPDPMGLYEQYF. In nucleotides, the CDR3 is TGTGCCAGCAGTCCAGACCCCATGGGCCTCTACGAGCAGTACTTC.

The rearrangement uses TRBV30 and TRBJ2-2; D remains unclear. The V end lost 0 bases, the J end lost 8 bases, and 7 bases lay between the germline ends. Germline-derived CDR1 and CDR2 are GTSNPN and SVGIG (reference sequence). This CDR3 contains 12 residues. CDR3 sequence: CAWSVYLGELFF. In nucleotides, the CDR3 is TGTGCCTGGAGTGTGTACTTGGGGGAGCTGTTTTTT.

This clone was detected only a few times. In DNA form, the CDR3 reads TGTGCCAGCTCACCGACCGGGGACATTTATGGCTACACCTTC. Its protein product is CASSPTGDIYGYTF. V gene TRBV18 combines with J gene TRBJ1-2; D is possibly TRBD1 (6 bases). Germline V lookup: CDR1 KGHSH, CDR2 LQKENI. The CDR3 consists of 14 residues. Trimming left V 3 bases short and J 5 bases short, with 13 bases between.

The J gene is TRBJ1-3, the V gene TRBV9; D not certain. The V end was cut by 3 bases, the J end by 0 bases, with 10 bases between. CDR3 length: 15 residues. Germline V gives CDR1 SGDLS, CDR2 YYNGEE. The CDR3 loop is CASSAPGFSGNTIYF. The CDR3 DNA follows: TGTGCCAGCAGCGCCCCAGGATTCTCTGGAAACACCATATATTTT.

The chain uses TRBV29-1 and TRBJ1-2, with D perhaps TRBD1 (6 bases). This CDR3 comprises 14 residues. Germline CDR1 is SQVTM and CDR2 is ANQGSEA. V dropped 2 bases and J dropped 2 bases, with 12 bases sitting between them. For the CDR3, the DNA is TGCAGCGTTGAAACTAGACAGGCCAACTATGGCTACACCTTC. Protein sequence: CSVETRQANYGYTF.

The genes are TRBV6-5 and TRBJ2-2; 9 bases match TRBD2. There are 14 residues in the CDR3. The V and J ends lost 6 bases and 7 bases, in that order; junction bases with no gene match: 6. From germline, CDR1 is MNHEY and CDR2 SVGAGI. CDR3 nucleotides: TGTGCCAGCAGAGATCATAGCGGGGGCGGGGAGCTGTTTTTT. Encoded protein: CASRDHSGGGELFF.

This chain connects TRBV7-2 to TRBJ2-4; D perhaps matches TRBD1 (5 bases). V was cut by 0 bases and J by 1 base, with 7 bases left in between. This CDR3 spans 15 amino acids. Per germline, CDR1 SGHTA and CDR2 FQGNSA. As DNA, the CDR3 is TGTGCCAGCAGCTTAGCTTCAGGGGCCAAAAACATTCAGTACTTC. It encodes CASSLASGAKNIQYF.

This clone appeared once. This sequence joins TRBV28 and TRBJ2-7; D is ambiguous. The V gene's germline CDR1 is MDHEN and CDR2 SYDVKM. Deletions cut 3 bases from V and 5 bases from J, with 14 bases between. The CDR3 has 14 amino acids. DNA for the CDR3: TGTGCCAGCAGTTTTTCTACTTTTAACGACGAGCAGTACTTC. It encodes CASSFSTFNDEQYF.

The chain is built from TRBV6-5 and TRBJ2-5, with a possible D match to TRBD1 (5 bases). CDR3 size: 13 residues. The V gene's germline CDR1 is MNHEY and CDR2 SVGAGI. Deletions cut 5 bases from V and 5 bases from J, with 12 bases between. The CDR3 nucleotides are TGTGCCAGCAGTCCCAACTCAGGGGAGACCCAGTACTTC. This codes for CASSPNSGETQYF.

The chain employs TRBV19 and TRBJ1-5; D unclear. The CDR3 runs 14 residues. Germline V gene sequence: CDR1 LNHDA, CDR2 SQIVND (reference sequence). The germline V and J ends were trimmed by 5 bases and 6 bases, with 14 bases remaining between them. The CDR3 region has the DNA TGTGCCAGTAGTTTGAGCGGAACTTTTCAGCCCCAGCATTTT. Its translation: CASSLSGTFQPQHF. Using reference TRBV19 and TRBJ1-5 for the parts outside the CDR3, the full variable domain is DGGITQSPKYLFRKEGQNVTLSCEQNLNHDAMYWYRQDPGQGLRLIYYSQIVNDFQKGDIAEGYSVSREKKESFPLTVTSAQKNPTAFYLCASSLSGTFQPQHFGDGTRLSIL.

The CDR3 coding sequence is TGTGCCAGCACTACTAGCTTGAACACTGAAGCTTTCTTT. It yields the protein CASTTSLNTEAFF. This chain uses TRBV6-5 with TRBJ1-1; D gene ambiguous. Germline V gene sequence: CDR1 MNHEY, CDR2 SVGAGI. The ends were cut back, 7 bases at V and 0 bases at J, with 9 bases in the middle. CDR3 length: 13 residues.

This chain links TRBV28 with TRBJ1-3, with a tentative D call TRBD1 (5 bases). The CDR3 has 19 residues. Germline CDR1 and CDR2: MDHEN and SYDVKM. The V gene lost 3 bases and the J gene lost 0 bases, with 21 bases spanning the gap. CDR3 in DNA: TGTGCCAGCAGTTTTGAGTGGGGAGGGCTGGGGGACTCTGGAAACACCATATATTTT. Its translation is CASSFEWGGLGDSGNTIYF.

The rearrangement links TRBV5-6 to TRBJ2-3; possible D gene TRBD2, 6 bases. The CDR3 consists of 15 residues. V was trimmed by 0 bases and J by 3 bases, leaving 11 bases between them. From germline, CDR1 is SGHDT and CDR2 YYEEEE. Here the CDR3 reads CASSLELGGTDTQYF. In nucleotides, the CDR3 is TGTGCCAGCAGCTTGGAATTGGGGGGAACAGATACGCAGTATTTT.

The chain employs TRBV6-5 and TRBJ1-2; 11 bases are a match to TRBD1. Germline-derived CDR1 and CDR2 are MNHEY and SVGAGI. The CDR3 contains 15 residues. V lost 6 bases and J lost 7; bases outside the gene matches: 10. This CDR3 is CASSLPGQGGLGYTF. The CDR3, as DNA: TGTGCCAGCAGCTTACCGGGACAGGGGGGTCTTGGCTACACCTTC.

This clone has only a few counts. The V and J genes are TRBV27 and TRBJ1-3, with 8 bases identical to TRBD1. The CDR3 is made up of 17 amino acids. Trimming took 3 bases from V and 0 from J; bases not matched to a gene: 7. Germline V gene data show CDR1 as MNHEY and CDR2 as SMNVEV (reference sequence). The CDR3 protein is CASSFQDRGSSGNTIYF. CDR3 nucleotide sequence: TGTGCCAGCAGTTTTCAAGACAGGGGAAGCTCTGGAAACACCATATATTTT.

CDR3 region: CASSLAAYTGEDTEAFF. The CDR3 DNA sequence: TGTGCCAGCAGCTTAGCGGCATACACAGGGGAGGACACTGAAGCTTTCTTT. The V gene is TRBV7-8, the J gene TRBJ1-1; 7 bases are a match to TRBD1. CDR3 length: 17 amino acids. The germline gives CDR1 SGHVS, CDR2 FQNEAQ. V was pared by 0 bases and J by 3 bases, with 10 bases of the junction left unmatched.

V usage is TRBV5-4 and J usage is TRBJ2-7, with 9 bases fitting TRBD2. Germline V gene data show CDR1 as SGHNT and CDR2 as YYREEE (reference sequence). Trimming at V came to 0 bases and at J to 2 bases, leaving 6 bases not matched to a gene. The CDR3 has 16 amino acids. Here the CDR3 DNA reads TGTGCCAGCAGCTTGGTTGGGACTAGCCGGGCCTACGAGCAGTACTTC. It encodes CASSLVGTSRAYEQYF.

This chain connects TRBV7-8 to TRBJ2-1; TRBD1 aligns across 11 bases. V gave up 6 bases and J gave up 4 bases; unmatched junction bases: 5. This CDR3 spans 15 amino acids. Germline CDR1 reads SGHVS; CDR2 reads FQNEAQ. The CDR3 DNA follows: TGTGCCAGCAGGCTAGGGACAGGGGGGTACAATGAGCAGTTCTTC. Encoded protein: CASRLGTGGYNEQFF. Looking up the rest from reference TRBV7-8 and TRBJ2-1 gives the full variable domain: GAGVSQSPRYKVAKRGQDVALRCDPISGHVSLFWYQQALGQGPEFLTYFQNEAQLDKSGLPSDRFFAERPEGSVSTLKIQRTQQEDSAVYLCASRLGTGGYNEQFFGPGTRLTVL.

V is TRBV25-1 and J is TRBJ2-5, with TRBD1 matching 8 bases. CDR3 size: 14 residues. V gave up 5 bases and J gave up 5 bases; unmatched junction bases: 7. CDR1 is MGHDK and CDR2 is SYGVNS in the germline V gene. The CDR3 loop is CASSRTGLWETQYF. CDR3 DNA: TGTGCCAGCAGTAGGACAGGGCTGTGGGAGACCCAGTACTTC.

The DNA for the CDR3 is TGTGCCAGCAGTGTGTCGGGTCAGCCCCAGCATTTT. Translating gives CASSVSGQPQHF. The chain joins TRBV2 to TRBJ1-5; no reliable D call. There are 12 residues in the CDR3. Germline V gene sequence: CDR1 SNHLY, CDR2 FYNNEI. Trimming pared 4 bases from V and 6 bases from J, leaving 7 bases between.

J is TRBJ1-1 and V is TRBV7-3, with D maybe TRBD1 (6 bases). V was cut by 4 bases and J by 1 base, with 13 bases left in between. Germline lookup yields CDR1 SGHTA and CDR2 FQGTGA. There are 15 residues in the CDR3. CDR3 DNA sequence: TGTGCCAGCAGCTCGACAGGTCGATCGAACACTGAAGCTTTCTTT. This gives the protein CASSSTGRSNTEAFF.

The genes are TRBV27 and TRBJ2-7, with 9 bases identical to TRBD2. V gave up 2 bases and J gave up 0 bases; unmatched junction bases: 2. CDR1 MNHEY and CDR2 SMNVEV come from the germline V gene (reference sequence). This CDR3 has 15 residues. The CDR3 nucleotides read TGTGCCAGCAGTTTAACTAGCGGGCACTCCTACGAGCAGTACTTC. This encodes CASSLTSGHSYEQYF.